This T cell receptor (beta chain) was profiled in a study of patients and donors after allogeneic stem cell transplantation. V lost 7 bases, J lost 0 bases, and 16 bases lay in between. CDR3 length equals 16 residues. CDR1 SNHLY and CDR2 FYNNEI come from the germline V gene. Each CDR3 protein is one row after TCRdb ran MiXCR on the RT-PCR reads. The table records more than 75,000 distinct CDR3 sequences, around 5% of them present only once. The TCR originated in a human donor who was either an allogeneic HSCT recipient or a stem cell or donor lymphocyte infusion donor (not recorded which). It is not recorded whose cells these are; they may come from a transplant donor. This sequence joins TRBV2 and TRBJ1-5, with D possibly TRBD1 on 6 matching bases. Sequenced input: blood, either unsorted or a sorted T cell fraction (not recorded which). The CDR3 loop is CASTKGGVSSNQPQHF. CDR3 DNA sequence: TGTGCCAGCACCAAGGGGGGCGTCAGTAGCAATCAGCCCCAGCATTTT.